The T cell receptor beta chain under discussion was sequenced for a study of regulatory T cells in long-lasting Graves disease. The study, taken as a whole, reports: Accuracy was perhaps lowered by the small sample size. Persistent Graves' patients showed a TCR diversity that was lower than that of newly diagnosed ones.

Arm-PCR of CDR3 regions and iRepertoire HTBI primers were the basis on which TCR beta libraries were built. Using its own MiXCR run on the multiplex PCR reads, TCRdb lists one record per CDR3 protein. The data show about 240,000 distinct CDR3 sequences, around 20% seen once. Note on this clonotype: As yet, its antigen is unknown.

Time point here: newly diagnosed GD, antithyroid drugs for less than 3 months. From RNA extracted from PBMCs, the TCR library was made. Patient provenance is recorded as an endocrinology department in Xi'an, China. EDTA tubes received approximately 10 milliliters of drawn peripheral blood. This receptor was identified in a female donor with Graves disease. Sequencing was performed on peripheral blood mononuclear cells (PBMCs), taken at new diagnosis, from a patient treated with antithyroid drugs.

The CDR3 reads CSALAQGLAGDNEQFF. CDR3 in DNA: TGCAGTGCCCTTGCGCAGGGACTAGCGGGGGACAATGAGCAGTTCTTC. V is TRBV20-1 and J is TRBJ2-1, with 14 bases identical to TRBD2. The CDR3 is 16 amino acids. Germline CDR1 DFQATT, CDR2 SNEGSKA (reference sequence). The V gene end was trimmed by 6 bases and the J gene end by 5 bases; junction bases not matched to a gene: 9.